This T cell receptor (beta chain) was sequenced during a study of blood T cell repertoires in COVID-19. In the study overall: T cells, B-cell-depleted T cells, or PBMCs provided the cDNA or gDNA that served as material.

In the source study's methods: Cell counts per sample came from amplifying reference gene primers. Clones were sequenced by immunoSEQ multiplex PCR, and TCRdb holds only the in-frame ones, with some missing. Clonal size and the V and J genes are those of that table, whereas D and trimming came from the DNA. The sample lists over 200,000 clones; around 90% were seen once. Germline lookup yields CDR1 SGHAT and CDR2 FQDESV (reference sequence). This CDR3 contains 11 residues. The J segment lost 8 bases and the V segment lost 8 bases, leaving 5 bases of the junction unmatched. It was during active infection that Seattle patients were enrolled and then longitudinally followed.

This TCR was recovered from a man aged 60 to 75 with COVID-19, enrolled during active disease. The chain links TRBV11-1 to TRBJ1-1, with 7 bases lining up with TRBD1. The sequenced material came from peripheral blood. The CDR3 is CASALRGEAFF. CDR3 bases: TGTGCCAGCGCCCTCAGGGGGGAAGCTTTCTTT.